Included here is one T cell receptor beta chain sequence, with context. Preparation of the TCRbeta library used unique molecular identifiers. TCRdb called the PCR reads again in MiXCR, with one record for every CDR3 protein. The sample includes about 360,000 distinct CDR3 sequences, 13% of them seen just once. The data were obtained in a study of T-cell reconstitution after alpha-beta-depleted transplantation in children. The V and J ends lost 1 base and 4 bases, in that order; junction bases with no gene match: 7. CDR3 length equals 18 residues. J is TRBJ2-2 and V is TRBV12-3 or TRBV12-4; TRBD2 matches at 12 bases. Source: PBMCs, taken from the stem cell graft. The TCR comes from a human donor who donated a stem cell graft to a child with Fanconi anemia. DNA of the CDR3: TGTGCCAGCAGTTTAGTATCTAGCGGGGGGGCCGGCACCGGGGAGCTGTTTTTT. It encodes CASSLVSSGGAGTGELFF.